These 13 T cell receptor beta chains share one sample of origin, sequenced in a study of glioma-infiltrating T cells. TCR alpha and beta CDR3 regions were amplified from RNA using iRepertoire nested multiplex PCR. TCRdb re-derived calls from the multiplex PCR reads in MiXCR, one entry per CDR3 protein. The repertoire has 95,000 to 110,000 distinct CDR3 sequences, around 28% of them found once; the top ten carry 44%. The sequencing input was glioma tissue, nonneoplastic brain tissue, or PBMCs (not recorded which). The receptors stem from a human donor with low-grade glioma or glioblastoma, undergoing nonglioma brain surgery, or in good health (not recorded which).

The chain joins TRBV19 to TRBJ2-7; D might be TRBD2 (5 bases). V lost 3 bases, J lost 9 bases, and 15 bases lay in between. Germline V gene lookup returns CDR1 LNHDA and CDR2 SQIVND (reference sequence). The CDR3 is made up of 13 amino acids. CDR3 coding DNA: TGTGCCAGTAGTATGGGCGGGTCAGATACGCAGTACTTC. Translating gives CASSMGGSDTQYF.

The chain couples TRBV4-1 to TRBJ2-1, with 8 bases identical to TRBD1. CDR1 is MGHRA, CDR2 YSYEKL, per germline. Germline trimming cut 0 bases from V and 8 bases from J; bases unmatched to any gene: 12. The CDR3 has 17 residues. Written as DNA, the CDR3 is TGCGCCAGCAGCCAAGAAATAGGACAGGGCGCTAGGTATGAGCAGTTCTTC. Translating gives CASSQEIGQGARYEQFF.

Only a few counts were recorded for this clonotype. This sequence joins TRBV29-1 and TRBJ1-1, with 8 positions matching TRBD1. There are 14 residues in the CDR3. Germline CDR1 and CDR2: SQVTM and ANQGSEA. The V and J ends lost 6 bases and 5 bases, in that order; junction bases with no gene match: 11. This CDR3 is CSVDAGQGGTEAFF. CDR3 sequence (DNA): TGCAGCGTCGACGCAGGACAGGGCGGTACTGAAGCTTTCTTT.

Relative to its sample, this clonotype is medium-sized. The chain has TRBV20-1 and TRBJ2-5; D unresolved. V was trimmed by 2 bases and J by 3 bases, leaving 13 bases between them. The CDR3 contains 14 residues. Germline V gene lookup returns CDR1 DFQATT and CDR2 SNEGSKA (reference sequence). The DNA of the CDR3 is TGCAGTGCTAGACCACCGACGGGTAAAGAGACCCAGTACTTC. This translates into CSARPPTGKETQYF.

This clonotype has ten or more counts. The gene calls are TRBV24-1 and TRBJ2-3, with 11 bases aligning to TRBD2. Germline assignment: CDR1 KGHDR and CDR2 SFDVKD. V was clipped by 4 bases and J by 4 bases; unmatched bases: 6. CDR3 size: 16 residues. In DNA, the CDR3 is TGTGCCACCAGTGACGAGGGACTAGCGGTCGCAGATACGCAGTATTTT. This translates into CATSDEGLAVADTQYF.

This clonotype was counted many times. V is TRBV10-2 and J is TRBJ1-6; D might be TRBD1 (6 bases). The length of the CDR3 is 13 residues. Per germline, CDR1 WSHSY and CDR2 SAAADI. Trimming took off 7 bases at V and 6 bases at J, with 10 bases between the two ends. The CDR3 is CASIDRSNSPLHF. The CDR3 coding sequence is TGCGCCAGCATCGACAGGAGTAATTCACCCCTCCACTTT.

This clonotype was recorded many times. This sequence joins TRBV7-2 and TRBJ2-1, with TRBD2 matching 8 bases. Germline-derived CDR1 and CDR2 are SGHTA and FQGNSA. The CDR3 covers 15 residues. CDR3 DNA: TGTGCGAGCTGTGAGGGTAGCGGGGTCTACAATGAGCAGTTCTTC. This codes for CASCEGSGVYNEQFF.

At least ten counts were recorded for this clonotype. The chain recombines TRBV4-3 with TRBJ1-1; TRBD1 might be the D (5 bases). This CDR3 has 15 amino acids. Germline V lookup: CDR1 LGHNA, CDR2 YSLEER. V lost 1 base, J lost 0 bases, and 9 bases lay in between. Written as DNA, the CDR3 is TGCGCCAGCAGCCAAGGATCAGGGCTGAACACTGAAGCTTTCTTT. Protein sequence: CASSQGSGLNTEAFF.

This clonotype was detected ten times or more. V is TRBV7-9 and J is TRBJ1-5; no clear D. Trimming left V 4 bases short and J 2 bases short, with 12 bases between. The CDR3 has 15 residues. Germline-derived CDR1 and CDR2 are SEHNR and FQNEAQ (reference sequence). CDR3 sequence reads: CASSSTPHGNQPQHF. In DNA, the CDR3 is TGTGCCAGCAGCTCTACCCCTCACGGCAATCAGCCCCAGCATTTT.

This clonotype was found many times. The chain couples TRBV7-2 to TRBJ2-5; possible D gene TRBD1, 6 bases. V gave up 3 bases and J gave up 2 bases, with 7 bases separating them. The CDR3 runs to 13 residues. Germline values: CDR1 SGHTA, CDR2 FQGNSA. CDR3 nucleotides: TGTGCCAGCAGCTTTGGACAGCAAGAGACCCAGTACTTC. Translation gives CASSFGQQETQYF.

On this clonotype itself: A read error is possible here, since a much larger clone lies one base away. The genes are TRBV7-9 and TRBJ1-2, with 8 bases lining up with TRBD1. The CDR3 consists of 15 residues. Germline CDR1 and CDR2: SEHNR and FQNEAQ (reference sequence). The DNA of the CDR3 is TGTGCCAGCAGCGCCGACCAGGACAGGGCCTATGCCTACACCTTC. This sequence encodes CASSADQDRAYAYTF.

This clonotype has a handful of counts. The chain combines TRBV19 with TRBJ1-1; 7 bases are a match to TRBD1. The V and J ends lost 5 bases and 1 base, in that order; junction bases with no gene match: 7. The CDR3 has 15 residues. Germline assignment: CDR1 LNHDA and CDR2 SQIVND (reference sequence). Here the CDR3 DNA reads TGTGCCAGTAGTCCCCCCGACAGGGCGAACACTGAAGCTTTCTTT. It specifies CASSPPDRANTEAFF.

Ten or more counts support this clonotype. The chain links TRBV6-1 to TRBJ2-7, with a possible D match to TRBD1 (5 bases). Germline loops: CDR1 MNHNS, CDR2 SASEGT. This CDR3 is 14 amino acids long. V was cut by 3 bases and J by 4 bases, with 13 bases left in between. CDR3 DNA: TGTGCCAGCAGTGAGCCAGGGTTAAGGTACGAGCAGTACTTC. Its protein is CASSEPGLRYEQYF.